This record concerns one TCR beta chain sequence. Its antigen is not identified. This CDR3 region has 15 residues. Per germline, CDR1 SGHTA and CDR2 FQGNSA. With V trimmed by 3 bases and J by 5 bases, 6 bases remained unmatched. Data came from immunoSEQ multiplex PCR; TCRdb stores just in-frame clones and leaves some out. The table shows tens of thousands of clones, with about 92% occurring only once. This sample was taken from a study of CD4 T cells in relation to SARS-CoV-2 and coronaviruses. Study conclusions and caveats: This crossreactivity analysis covered spike protein alone, no other viral proteins.

Unexposed donor CD4+ T cells date from about 2011-2018, before the COVID-19 pandemic. This chain joins TRBV7-2 and TRBJ2-5; 10 positions agree with TRBD2. The sequenced sample was naive CD4+ T cells from PBMCs. Sample subset: naive CD4+ T cells isolated by negative enrichment. The sequence was collected from a human donor in good health. CDR3: CASSFTSGAGETQYF. The CDR3 nucleotides read TGTGCCAGCAGCTTCACTAGCGGGGCAGGTGAGACCCAGTACTTC.